The rows below give T cell receptor beta chains drawn from one sample of a study of T cell repertoires in cytomegalovirus infection. One entry per CDR3 protein, called by TCRdb with MiXCR from the reads. The sample contains approximately 340,000 distinct CDR3 sequences, just under 30% of which appear only once. These receptors' targets are unknown. Sequencing was performed on cultured PBMCs, taken from culture after CMV antigen stimulation. These receptors were taken from a human donor in good health (CMV status not recorded). Some clones in this sample may be carry-over from other donors' samples. Both conserved end residues are part of each CDR3. Fields, in order: clone size, CDR3 length, J gene, V gene, D gene, CDR3 protein, CDR3 DNA. A D gene is named only where the DNA matches it firmly. Only part of the rows carry a size: once, few, many, or a class if the clone is expanded.

size: few; length: 15; J: TRBJ2-1; V: TRBV24-1; D: NA; CDR3: CATSGRISQHNEQFF; DNA: TGTGCCACCAGTGGAAGGATCAGTCAACACAATGAGCAGTTCTTC
size: large; length: 18; J: TRBJ2-5; V: TRBV7-6; D: TRBD2; CDR3: CASSLDGGSGRLRETQYF; DNA: TGTGCCAGCAGCTTAGATGGGGGTAGCGGGAGATTGAGGGAGACCCAGTACTTC
size: once; length: 14; J: TRBJ2-5; V: TRBV7-9; D: NA; CDR3: CASSRVRGQETQYF; DNA: TGTGCCAGCAGCCGGGTGAGAGGGCAAGAGACCCAGTACTTC
size: NA; length: 20; J: TRBJ2-2; V: TRBV27; D: NA; CDR3: CASSLWGWADNPTNTGELFF; DNA: TGTGCCAGCAGTTTATGGGGGTGGGCAGACAACCCAACGAACACCGGGGAGCTGTTTTTT
size: many; length: 15; J: TRBJ1-4; V: TRBV11-2; D: TRBD1; CDR3: CASSATGGPNEKLFF; DNA: TGTGCCAGCAGCGCAACAGGGGGGCCTAATGAAAAACTGTTTTTT
size: many; length: 14; J: TRBJ2-5; V: TRBV6-2/TRBV6-3; D: TRBD2; CDR3: CASTLAGGQETQYF; DNA: TGTGCCAGCACCCTAGCGGGGGGGCAAGAGACCCAGTACTTC
size: NA; length: 12; J: TRBJ1-1; V: TRBV7-9; D: NA; CDR3: CASSPAKTEAFF; DNA: TGTGCCAGCAGCCCTGCGAAGACTGAAGCTTTCTTT
size: once; length: 17; J: TRBJ2-5; V: TRBV5-4; D: TRBD2; CDR3: CASSTGLAGATGETQYF; DNA: TGTGCCAGCAGTACGGGACTAGCGGGGGCCACAGGGGAGACCCAGTACTTC
size: many; length: 14; J: TRBJ1-3; V: TRBV7-9; D: NA; CDR3: CASSKGTIGNTIYF; DNA: TGTGCCAGCAGTAAGGGGACCATTGGAAACACCATATATTTT
size: NA; length: 13; J: TRBJ1-4; V: TRBV2; D: NA; CDR3: CASSLGALEKLFF; DNA: TGTGCCAGCAGTCTCGGGGCCCTAGAAAAACTGTTTTTT
size: NA; length: 12; J: TRBJ2-7; V: TRBV27; D: NA; CDR3: CASSPDRIEQYF; DNA: TGTGCCAGCAGTCCCGACAGGATCGAGCAGTACTTC
size: many; length: 15; J: TRBJ1-3; V: TRBV9; D: NA; CDR3: CASSVGQDPGNTIYF; DNA: TGTGCCAGCAGCGTAGGACAGGACCCTGGAAACACCATATATTTT
size: many; length: 12; J: TRBJ2-1; V: TRBV7-6; D: NA; CDR3: CASSLSGPQQFF; DNA: TGTGCCAGCAGCTTATCGGGACCACAGCAGTTCTTC
size: NA; length: 14; J: TRBJ2-1; V: TRBV20-1; D: TRBD1; CDR3: CSADRQGLYHEQFF; DNA: TGCAGTGCTGATAGACAGGGCCTCTACCATGAGCAGTTCTTC
size: NA; length: 15; J: TRBJ2-5; V: TRBV11-3; D: TRBD2; CDR3: CASSLGGSLQETQYF; DNA: TGTGCCAGCAGCTTAGGCGGGAGCCTTCAAGAGACCCAGTACTTC
size: few; length: 13; J: TRBJ1-1; V: TRBV6-6; D: NA; CDR3: CASSYEVNGEAFF; DNA: TGTGCCAGCAGTTACGAGGTCAACGGTGAAGCTTTCTTT
size: NA; length: 14; J: TRBJ2-1; V: TRBV7-9; D: TRBD2; CDR3: CASVERAGTNEQFF; DNA: TGTGCCAGCGTGGAAAGAGCGGGGACCAATGAGCAGTTCTTC
size: NA; length: 13; J: TRBJ1-6; V: TRBV12-3/TRBV12-4; D: NA; CDR3: CASSLTSGGALHF; DNA: TGTGCCAGCAGTTTGACGTCTGGGGGGGCCCTCCACTTT
size: few; length: 13; J: TRBJ2-3; V: TRBV10-3; D: TRBD1; CDR3: CASRQGSTDTQYF; DNA: TGTGCCTCCAGACAGGGAAGCACAGATACGCAGTATTTT
size: NA; length: 15; J: TRBJ2-2; V: TRBV7-6; D: NA; CDR3: CASSVRQANTGELFF; DNA: TGTGCCAGCAGCGTAAGACAGGCGAACACCGGGGAGCTGTTTTTT
size: NA; length: 14; J: TRBJ1-1; V: TRBV27; D: NA; CDR3: CASSLSPGSTEAFF; DNA: TGTGCCAGCAGTTTATCACCAGGGAGCACTGAAGCTTTCTTT
size: NA; length: 15; J: TRBJ1-2; V: TRBV7-9; D: NA; CDR3: CASSLNRRINYGYTF; DNA: TGTGCCAGCAGCTTGAACAGAAGAATAAACTATGGCTACACCTTC
size: few; length: 15; J: TRBJ2-7; V: TRBV5-4; D: TRBD2; CDR3: CASSSPTSGNDEQYF; DNA: TGTGCCAGCAGCTCCCCTACTAGCGGGAACGACGAGCAGTACTTC
size: few; length: 17; J: TRBJ1-1; V: TRBV7-9; D: NA; CDR3: CATWGGWGTGTFAEAFF; DNA: TGTGCCACATGGGGCGGATGGGGCACAGGGACGTTCGCTGAAGCTTTCTTT